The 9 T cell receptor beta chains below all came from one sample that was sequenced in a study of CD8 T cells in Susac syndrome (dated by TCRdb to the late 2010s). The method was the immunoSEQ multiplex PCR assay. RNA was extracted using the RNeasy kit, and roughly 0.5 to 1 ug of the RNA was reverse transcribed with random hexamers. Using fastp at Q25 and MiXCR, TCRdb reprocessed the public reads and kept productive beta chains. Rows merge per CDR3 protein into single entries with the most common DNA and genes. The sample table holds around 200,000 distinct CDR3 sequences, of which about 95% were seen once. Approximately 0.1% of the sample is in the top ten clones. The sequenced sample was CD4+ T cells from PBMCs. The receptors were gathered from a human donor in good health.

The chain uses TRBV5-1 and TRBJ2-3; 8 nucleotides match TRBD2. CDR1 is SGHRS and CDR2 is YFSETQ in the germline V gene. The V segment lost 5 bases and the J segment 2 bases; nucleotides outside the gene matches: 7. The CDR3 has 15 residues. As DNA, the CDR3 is TGCGCCAGCAGTCCTATAGCGGGGTTCACAGATACGCAGTATTTT. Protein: CASSPIAGFTDTQYF.

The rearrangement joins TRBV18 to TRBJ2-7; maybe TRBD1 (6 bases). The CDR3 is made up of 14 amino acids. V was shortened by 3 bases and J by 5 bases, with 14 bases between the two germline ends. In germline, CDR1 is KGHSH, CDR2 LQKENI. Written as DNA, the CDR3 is TGTGCCAGCTCACCGGGGGACATCCGCCACGAGCAGTACTTC. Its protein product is CASSPGDIRHEQYF.

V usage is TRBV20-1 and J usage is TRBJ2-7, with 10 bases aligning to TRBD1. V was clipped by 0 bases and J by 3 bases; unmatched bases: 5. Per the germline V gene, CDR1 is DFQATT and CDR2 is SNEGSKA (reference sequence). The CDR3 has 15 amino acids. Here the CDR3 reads CSARDSGTGVYEQYF. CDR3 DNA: TGCAGTGCTAGAGACTCCGGGACAGGGGTCTACGAGCAGTACTTC.

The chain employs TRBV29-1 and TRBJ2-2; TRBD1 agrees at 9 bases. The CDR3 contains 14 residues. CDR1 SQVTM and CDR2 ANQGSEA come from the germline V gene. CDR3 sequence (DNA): TGCACCGCGACCGGACAGGGGTTAACCGGGGAGCTGTTTTTT. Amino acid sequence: CTATGQGLTGELFF.

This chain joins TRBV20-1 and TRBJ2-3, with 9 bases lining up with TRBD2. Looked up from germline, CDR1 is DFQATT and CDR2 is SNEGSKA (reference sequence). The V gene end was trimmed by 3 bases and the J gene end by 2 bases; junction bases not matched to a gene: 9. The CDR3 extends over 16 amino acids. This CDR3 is CSASAGAGGLTDTQYF. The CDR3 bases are TGCAGTGCTAGTGCAGGAGCGGGGGGCCTCACAGATACGCAGTATTTT.

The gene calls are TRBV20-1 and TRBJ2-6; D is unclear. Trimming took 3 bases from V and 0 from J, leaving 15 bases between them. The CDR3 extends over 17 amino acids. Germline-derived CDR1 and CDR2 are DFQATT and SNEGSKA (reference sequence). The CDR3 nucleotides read TGCAGTGCTAGTTGTTGTTGGGGAAGCTCTGGGGCCAACGTCCTGACTTTC. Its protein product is CSASCCWGSSGANVLTF.

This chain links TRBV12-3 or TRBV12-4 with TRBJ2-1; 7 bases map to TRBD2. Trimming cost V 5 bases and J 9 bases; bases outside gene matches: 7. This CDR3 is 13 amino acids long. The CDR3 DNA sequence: TGTGCCAGCAGTACCCGACGCGGGAGTGAGCAGTTCTTC. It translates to CASSTRRGSEQFF.

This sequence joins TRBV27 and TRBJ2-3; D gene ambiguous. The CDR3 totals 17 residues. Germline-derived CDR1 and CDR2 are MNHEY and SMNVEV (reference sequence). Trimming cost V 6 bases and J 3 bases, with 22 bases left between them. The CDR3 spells CASRQGHGRTFTDTQYF. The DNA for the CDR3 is TGTGCCAGCAGACAAGGGCACGGGCGTACGTTTACAGATACGCAGTATTTT.

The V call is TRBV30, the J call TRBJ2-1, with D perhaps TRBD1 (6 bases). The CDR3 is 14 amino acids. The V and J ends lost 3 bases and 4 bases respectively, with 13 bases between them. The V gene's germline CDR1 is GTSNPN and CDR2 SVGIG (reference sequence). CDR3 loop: CAWSPRDTYNEQFF. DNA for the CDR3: TGTGCCTGGAGCCCCCGGGACACATACAATGAGCAGTTCTTC. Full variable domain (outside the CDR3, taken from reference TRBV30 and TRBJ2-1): SQTIHQWPATLVQPVGSPLSLECTVEGTSNPNLYWYRQAAGRGLQLLFYSVGIGQISSEVPQNLSASRPQDRQFILSSKKLLLSDSGFYLCAWSPRDTYNEQFFGPGTRLTVL.